This T cell receptor beta chain was identified in a study of metastatic and nonmetastatic thyroid tumors. The wider study: For malignant and benign thyroid patients, tumor or nodule tissue and blood were the sources whose repertoires were compared.

Per the original methods: Variation in CDR3 across clinicopathological groups served as the basis for constructing a distant-metastasis classifier in papillary thyroid cancer. TCRdb used MiXCR to call clones anew from the PCR reads. Clone size and V and J calls follow TCRdb, not the original study. This table holds under 25,000 clones, 27% found once. About this clone: The antigen is not known.

No treatment had been given to any patient before thyroid surgery. The germline V gene has CDR1 SGHKS and CDR2 YYEKEE (reference sequence). CDR3 length equals 14 residues. With 5 bases removed from V and 11 bases from J, the gap between germline ends came to 20 bases. Whole-study findings and limits: Reported TCR beta diversity, measured in blood and tumor, was significantly higher for malignant thyroid tumors than for benign nodules.

The receptor comes from a female donor with papillary thyroid cancer or a benign thyroid nodule (not recorded which). Some clones in this sample may be carry-over from other donors' samples. V gene TRBV5-5 combines with J gene TRBJ2-1; D may be TRBD1 or TRBD2 (6 bases each). Sequences were obtained from blood. The CDR3 protein is CASSPAMGGSQQFF. CDR3 sequence (DNA): TGTGCCAGCAGTCCAGCCATGGGGGGCTCCCAGCAGTTCTTC.